This T cell receptor (beta chain) was profiled in a study of OX40 agonist ivuxolimab in advanced cancers. Study overall: Two patients with cutaneous melanoma and one with hepatocellular carcinoma, three in total, showed partial responses.

Study-level points and caveats: CD8+ T cells averaged more expanded clones than CD4+.

Germline CDR1 is SGHNT and CDR2 is YENEEA. The J segment lost 3 bases and the V segment lost 1 base, leaving 6 bases of the junction unmatched. This CDR3 has 17 residues. Of note for this clone: Its antigen is unknown.

The data were produced by immunoSEQ multiplex PCR, yet TCRdb's version contains in-frame clones alone and is incomplete. The data contain 50,000 to 85,000 clones, under 85% of them singletons. The sequencing here drew on CD4+ or CD8+ T cells sorted from blood, taken in a trial of the OX40 agonist ivuxolimab. This chain connects TRBV11-3 to TRBJ1-5; 10 bases line up with TRBD1. The receptor's source is an adult with an advanced solid tumor such as melanoma, head and neck, liver or kidney cancer. CDR3 in DNA: TGTGCCAGCAGCTTAGGCGGCGGGACAGGGGTCAATCAGCCCCAGCATTTT. It is translated as CASSLGGGTGVNQPQHF.